This entry lists 28 T cell receptor beta chains sequenced from one sample in a study of vaccination and CD4 T cells after COVID-19. An Oncomine TCR Beta short-read assay was used to sequence the DNA from cultured CD4+ T cells. TCRdb recomputed calls from the PCR reads with MiXCR, one row per CDR3 protein. Of some 15,000 distinct CDR3 sequences in the sample, under 80% were seen once. Sample treatment: roughly nine-day PBMC culture with coronavirus spike peptide pools or control peptides (ViraFEST assay). These receptors' antigens are unknown. The sequencing sample was made of CD4+ T cells from blood, cultured in vitro. Receptor source: a human donor who had recovered from COVID-19.

The CDR3 spells CASGRGSYEQYF. The CDR3 region has the DNA TGTGCCAGCGGTCGGGGGAGCTACGAGCAGTACTTC. This chain uses TRBV11-2 with TRBJ2-7; D is possibly TRBD2 (6 bases). The CDR3 totals 12 residues. Germline-derived CDR1 and CDR2 are SGHAT and FQNNGV. The V and J ends lost 8 bases and 3 bases respectively, with 11 bases between them.

This rearrangement joins TRBV20-1 to TRBJ2-1, with TRBD2 matching 7 bases. Germline V gene lookup returns CDR1 DFQATT and CDR2 SNEGSKA (reference sequence). CDR3 length equals 13 residues. The V gene end was trimmed by 6 bases and the J gene end by 3 bases; junction bases not matched to a gene: 5. CDR3 residues: CSAPERGYNEQFF. CDR3 DNA sequence: TGCAGTGCGCCGGAGCGGGGCTACAATGAGCAGTTCTTC.

V usage is TRBV28 and J usage is TRBJ2-5, with unresolved D. This CDR3 is built from 13 residues. The V end lost 6 bases, the J end lost 6 bases, and 14 bases lay between the germline ends. Germline CDR1 and CDR2: MDHEN and SYDVKM. The CDR3 region has the DNA TGTGCCAGCAGGTCCGGCCAAGAGAAGACCCAGTACTTC. This translates into CASRSGQEKTQYF. The variable domain in full, completed from reference TRBV28 and TRBJ2-5, reads DVKVTQSSRYLVKRTGEKVFLECVQDMDHENMFWYRQDPGLGLRLIYFSYDVKMKEKGDIPEGYSVSREKKERFSLILESASTNQTSMYLCASRSGQEKTQYFGPGTRLLVL.

This clonotype has more than one count but fewer than ten. The chain links TRBV6-1 to TRBJ2-5; D is uncertain. V lost 6 bases and J 4 bases, leaving 12 bases between the germline ends. The CDR3 has 13 amino acids. Per germline, CDR1 MNHNS and CDR2 SASEGT. The CDR3 DNA sequence: TGTGCCAGCAGCCAAGGTCTTGGAGAGACCCAGTACTTC. Translating gives CASSQGLGETQYF.

This chain links TRBV20-1 with TRBJ2-7; D is possibly TRBD2 (6 bases). CDR1 is DFQATT, CDR2 SNEGSKA, per germline (reference sequence). V dropped 6 bases and J dropped 0 bases, with 18 bases sitting between them. This CDR3 comprises 15 residues. The CDR3 region is CSAPRSGPSSYEQYF. The DNA for the CDR3 is TGCAGTGCCCCCCGGAGCGGGCCCAGCTCCTACGAGCAGTACTTC.

This clonotype was recorded a few times. V is TRBV10-3 and J is TRBJ1-5, with D possibly TRBD1 on 5 matching bases. The CDR3 extends over 16 amino acids. Per germline, CDR1 ENHRY and CDR2 SYGVKD. V lost 0 bases, J lost 3 bases, and 12 bases lay in between. The CDR3 spells CAISESAAGLNQPQHF. Written as DNA, the CDR3 is TGTGCCATCAGTGAGTCCGCCGCGGGACTCAATCAGCCCCAGCATTTT.

The chain carries TRBV24-1 and TRBJ2-3; D remains unclear. CDR1 KGHDR and CDR2 SFDVKD come from the germline V gene. This CDR3 has 13 residues. Trimming took off 4 bases at V and 0 bases at J, with 4 bases between the two ends. DNA for the CDR3: TGTGCCACCAGTGACGCCAGCACAGATACGCAGTATTTT. Translated: CATSDASTDTQYF.

This clonotype was seen only once. V gene TRBV12-3 or TRBV12-4 combines with J gene TRBJ2-1; D is uncertain. Trimming left V 6 bases short and J 5 bases short, with 14 bases between. The CDR3 loop spans 14 amino acids. The CDR3 DNA follows: TGTGCCAGCAGGCACCGGCGGCTCAACAATGAGCAGTTCTTC. Translated: CASRHRRLNNEQFF.

The V and J genes are TRBV18 and TRBJ1-4; no reliable D call. The CDR3 sequence is 12 residues long. In germline, CDR1 is KGHSH, CDR2 LQKENI. Trimming pared 3 bases from V and 8 bases from J, leaving 7 bases between. The CDR3 is CASSPNSEKLFF. In DNA form, the CDR3 reads TGTGCCAGCTCACCTAATAGCGAAAAACTGTTTTTT.

The chain employs TRBV10-1 and TRBJ2-1, with 7 bases fitting TRBD2. The germline V gene encodes CDR1 WNHNN and CDR2 SYGVQD (reference sequence). CDR3 length: 15 amino acids. The ends lost 3 bases at V and 8 bases at J; junction bases unmatched: 10. CDR3 coding DNA: TGCGCCAGCAGTGATTGGAGCGGGACGGGAGATGAGCAGTTCTTC. It translates to CASSDWSGTGDEQFF.

This chain uses TRBV24-1 with TRBJ2-1; TRBD1 matches at 7 bases. The CDR3 length is 15 residues. V was clipped by 5 bases and J by 7 bases; unmatched bases: 10. Germline CDR1 and CDR2: KGHDR and SFDVKD. The CDR3 coding sequence is TGTGCCACCAGTGTTCTAGGGGGCGAAGGAAATGAGCAGTTCTTC. Amino acids: CATSVLGGEGNEQFF.

This clonotype was detected only a few times. V and J are TRBV19 and TRBJ1-2, with D possibly TRBD1 on 6 matching bases. This CDR3 comprises 14 residues. With 7 bases removed from V and 0 bases from J, the gap between germline ends came to 12 bases. Germline V gives CDR1 LNHDA, CDR2 SQIVND (reference sequence). CDR3 region: CASKQGQSNYGYTF. The CDR3 DNA reads as TGTGCCAGTAAGCAGGGGCAATCTAACTATGGCTACACCTTC.

This chain uses TRBV10-3 with TRBJ1-5; D is unclear. Trimming removed 10 bases at V and 2 bases at J, with 12 bases between. The CDR3 has 13 amino acids. CDR1 and CDR2 (germline): ENHRY, SYGVKD. CDR3 in amino acids: CATGTLGNQPQHF. For the CDR3, the DNA is TGTGCCACCGGTACACTCGGCAATCAGCCCCAGCATTTT.

This clonotype has only a few counts. This chain joins TRBV19 and TRBJ1-2, with D unclear. Germline V gives CDR1 LNHDA, CDR2 SQIVND (reference sequence). The V gene lost 3 bases and the J gene lost 6 bases, with 14 bases spanning the gap. The CDR3 has 14 residues. CDR3 sequence reads: CASSMRVSGDGYTF. The CDR3 nucleotides read TGTGCCAGTAGTATGAGAGTGTCAGGTGATGGCTACACCTTC.

This clonotype has just a few counts. V and J are TRBV21-1 and TRBJ1-2. TRBV21-1 is reported as a pseudogene. The CDR3 extends over 15 amino acids. CDR3 in amino acids: CASSKVDGRCYGYTF. CDR3 in DNA: TGTGCCAGCAGCAAAGTCGACGGACGCTGCTATGGCTACACCTTC.

V usage is TRBV18 and J usage is TRBJ1-1, with a possible D match to TRBD1 (6 bases). Germline assignment: CDR1 KGHSH and CDR2 LQKENI. Trimming took 3 bases from V and 3 from J, leaving 11 bases between them. This CDR3 is 14 amino acids long. CDR3 sequence reads: CASSPNEGDTEAFF. The CDR3 DNA reads as TGTGCCAGCTCACCTAACGAGGGGGACACTGAAGCTTTCTTT. Full variable domain (missing parts from reference TRBV18 and TRBJ1-1): NAGVMQNPRHLVRRRGQEARLRCSPMKGHSHVYWYRQLPEEGLKFMVYLQKENIIDESGMPKERFSAEFPKEGPSILRIQQVVRGDSAAYFCASSPNEGDTEAFFGQGTRLTVV.

The chain employs TRBV9 and TRBJ1-1, with D perhaps TRBD1 (6 bases). The CDR3 contains 15 residues. Trimming took off 4 bases at V and 4 bases at J, with 17 bases between the two ends. The germline V gene encodes CDR1 SGDLS and CDR2 YYNGEE. The CDR3 coding sequence is TGTGCCAGCAGCCCCCAACGACAGGCGCCCACTGAAGCTTTCTTT. It translates to CASSPQRQAPTEAFF. Combining the CDR3 with reference TRBV9 and TRBJ1-1 gives the whole variable domain DSGVTQTPKHLITATGQRVTLRCSPRSGDLSVYWYQQSLDQGLQFLIQYYNGEERAKGNILERFSAQQFPDLHSELNLSSLELGDSALYFCASSPQRQAPTEAFFGQGTRLTVV.

This clonotype turned up a few times. The rearrangement links TRBV3-1 to TRBJ1-1; D not resolved. Trimming removed 1 base at V and 4 bases at J, with 10 bases between. CDR3 length: 14 amino acids. From germline, CDR1 is LGHDT and CDR2 YNNKEL (reference sequence). CDR3: CASSQGGHGTEAFF. The CDR3 DNA follows: TGTGCCAGCAGCCAAGGGGGTCATGGCACTGAAGCTTTCTTT.

The chain couples TRBV10-3 to TRBJ1-1; D is possibly TRBD1 (5 bases). Trimming stripped 0 bases from V and 3 bases from J, with 11 bases between. This CDR3 contains 15 residues. The germline V gene encodes CDR1 ENHRY and CDR2 SYGVKD. The CDR3 DNA follows: TGTGCCATCAGTGAGTCGGGGGAATCGGACACTGAAGCTTTCTTT. This translates into CAISESGESDTEAFF.

The V call is TRBV29-1, the J call TRBJ1-2; no clear D gene. Germline CDR1 is SQVTM and CDR2 is ANQGSEA. Trimming cost V 3 bases and J 7 bases, with 12 bases left between them. This CDR3 spans 12 amino acids. DNA for the CDR3: TGCAGCGTTGAGGGATGGGCCTCTGGCTACACCTTC. Its protein product is CSVEGWASGYTF.

V and J are TRBV12-3 or TRBV12-4 and TRBJ2-7; no clear D. V shed 3 bases and J shed 1 base, with 7 bases lying between them. The CDR3 loop spans 13 amino acids. The CDR3 spells CASSFLGSYEQYF. The DNA for the CDR3 is TGTGCCAGCAGTTTTCTGGGTTCCTACGAGCAGTACTTC.

The V and J genes are TRBV6-1 and TRBJ2-5; 8 positions agree with TRBD2. Looked up from germline, CDR1 is MNHNS and CDR2 is SASEGT. This CDR3 is built from 13 residues. The V and J ends lost 7 bases and 5 bases, in that order; junction bases with no gene match: 6. This CDR3 is CASTSRGGETQYF. The CDR3 region has the DNA TGTGCCAGCACCTCACGGGGGGGTGAGACCCAGTACTTC.

The rearrangement uses TRBV28 and TRBJ2-7; 7 bases align to TRBD2. The V gene end was trimmed by 5 bases and the J gene end by 3 bases; junction bases not matched to a gene: 10. The CDR3 is 15 amino acids. CDR1 and CDR2 (germline): MDHEN, SYDVKM. CDR3 sequence reads: CASSRISGPDYEQYF. CDR3 sequence (DNA): TGTGCCAGCAGTAGAATTAGCGGGCCTGACTACGAGCAGTACTTC.

The chain employs TRBV7-9 and TRBJ1-1; 7 bases line up with TRBD1. This CDR3 has 13 amino acids. Losses at the gene ends were 4 bases for V and 6 bases for J; bases not matched to a gene: 5. The germline CDR1 and CDR2 sequences are SEHNR and FQNEAQ (reference sequence). This CDR3 reads CASSWRQGSEAFF. Written as DNA, the CDR3 is TGTGCCAGCAGCTGGAGACAGGGATCTGAAGCTTTCTTT. The complete variable domain, with remaining parts taken from reference TRBV7-9 and TRBJ1-1, reads DTGVSQNPRHKITKRGQNVTFRCDPISEHNRLYWYRQTLGQGPEFLTYFQNEAQLEKSRLLSDRFSAERPKGSFSTLEIQRTEQGDSAMYLCASSWRQGSEAFFGQGTRLTVV.

This clonotype was seen once. This sequence joins TRBV7-2 and TRBJ2-5; D is ambiguous. The length of the CDR3 is 14 residues. Germline CDR1 is SGHTA and CDR2 is FQGNSA. V gave up 7 bases and J gave up 1 base, with 13 bases separating them. CDR3 residues: CASTRRAPQETQYF. The CDR3 region has the DNA TGTGCCAGCACCCGAAGGGCCCCCCAAGAGACCCAGTACTTC. Drawing the rest from reference TRBV7-2 and TRBJ2-5, the complete variable domain is GAGVSQSPSNKVTEKGKDVELRCDPISGHTALYWYRQSLGQGLEFLIYFQGNSAPDKSGLPSDRFSAERTGGSVSTLTIQRTQQEDSAVYLCASTRRAPQETQYFGPGTRLLVL.

This clonotype was observed a handful of times. The gene calls are TRBV9 and TRBJ2-5, with D hard to call. This CDR3 region has 14 residues. V lost 2 bases to trimming and J lost 0 bases, with 8 bases between them. Germline values: CDR1 SGDLS, CDR2 YYNGEE. This chain's CDR3 is CASSVSLYQETQYF. The CDR3 DNA is TGTGCCAGCAGCGTCTCTTTGTACCAAGAGACCCAGTACTTC.

This rearrangement joins TRBV7-2 to TRBJ2-7, with TRBD1 as a possible D gene (5 bases). Germline V gene sequence: CDR1 SGHTA, CDR2 FQGNSA. The CDR3 is made up of 13 amino acids. With 0 bases removed from V and 2 bases from J, the gap between germline ends came to 5 bases. The CDR3, as DNA: TGTGCCAGCAGCTTAGCCAGGGCCTACGAGCAGTACTTC. Encoded protein: CASSLARAYEQYF.

The rearrangement links TRBV9 to TRBJ2-5; TRBD2 matches 12 bases. The ends lost 7 bases at V and 9 bases at J; junction bases unmatched: 4. The CDR3 sequence is 12 residues long. Germline lookup yields CDR1 SGDLS and CDR2 YYNGEE. The CDR3 nucleotides are TGTGCCAGCGGTCTAGCGGGAGGGCCCCAGTACTTC. This gives the protein CASGLAGGPQYF.